These 19 T cell receptor beta chains were sequenced from one sample in a study of blood T cell repertoires in COVID-19. The assay was immunoSEQ multiplex PCR, and TCRdb's table has in-frame clones only and misses some. The table has roughly 180,000 clones, approximately 91% seen once. Sequenced material: peripheral blood. Receptors originate from an older man with active or convalescent COVID-19.

V and J are TRBV20-1 and TRBJ2-7; 8 nucleotides align to TRBD1. The ends lost 6 bases at V and 7 bases at J; junction bases unmatched: 5. The CDR3 totals 11 residues. Germline V gene lookup returns CDR1 DFQATT and CDR2 SNEGSKA (reference sequence). CDR3 residues: CSAKTGEEQYF. CDR3 coding DNA: TGCAGTGCCAAGACAGGGGAGGAGCAGTACTTC.

This chain links TRBV29-1 with TRBJ2-7; 8 bases map to TRBD1. V was clipped by 4 bases and J by 7 bases; unmatched bases: 15. CDR1 SQVTM and CDR2 ANQGSEA come from the germline V gene. The CDR3 consists of 15 residues. The CDR3 DNA follows: TGCAGCGTTGGCGCTGGACAGGGAAACCCGAGGGAGCAGTACTTC. Its translation is CSVGAGQGNPREQYF.

This clone has just one count. DNA of the CDR3: TGCGCCAGCAGCCGCGGACGCGGGGCGGCCGGGGAGCTGTTTTTT. It is translated as CASSRGRGAAGELFF. The rearrangement joins TRBV5-1 to TRBJ2-2; a possible D gene is TRBD2 (6 bases). Germline V gene data show CDR1 as SGHRS and CDR2 as YFSETQ. CDR3 length: 15 residues. V was cut by 4 bases and J by 6 bases, with 16 bases left in between.

The chain is built from TRBV27 and TRBJ2-2; tentatively, D is TRBD2 (6 bases). Trimming took off 2 bases at V and 3 bases at J, with 16 bases between the two ends. The CDR3 length is 17 residues. Germline lookup yields CDR1 MNHEY and CDR2 SMNVEV (reference sequence). Written as DNA, the CDR3 is TGTGCCAGCAGTTTAAGGGGCGGAGGGGCAGACACCGGGGAGCTGTTTTTT. It encodes CASSLRGGGADTGELFF.

This chain links TRBV5-1 with TRBJ2-1; a possible D gene is TRBD1 (6 bases). V lost 2 bases to trimming and J lost 8 bases, with 17 bases between them. Looked up from germline, CDR1 is SGHRS and CDR2 is YFSETQ. CDR3 length: 15 residues. The chain's CDR3 is CASSLGGGTAHEQFF. CDR3 nucleotides: TGCGCCAGCAGCTTAGGGGGTGGAACTGCCCATGAGCAGTTCTTC.

This clone showed up many times. This chain connects TRBV27 to TRBJ2-1; TRBD2 might be the D (5 bases). In germline, CDR1 is MNHEY, CDR2 SMNVEV (reference sequence). V was shortened by 2 bases and J by 6 bases, with 8 bases between the two germline ends. The length of the CDR3 is 13 residues. The CDR3 DNA follows: TGTGCCAGCAGTTTAATCACTAGCAATGAGCAGTTCTTC. Encoded protein: CASSLITSNEQFF.

The genes are TRBV18 and TRBJ1-5; TRBD1 might be the D (6 bases). Germline CDR1 and CDR2: KGHSH and LQKENI. Trimming took 3 bases from V and 2 from J, leaving 20 bases between them. This CDR3 spans 18 amino acids. The CDR3 protein is CASSPTNSGVRGNQPQHF. CDR3 nucleotides: TGTGCCAGCTCACCTACTAACTCAGGGGTAAGGGGCAATCAGCCCCAGCATTTT.

This clone was counted only a few times. This chain joins TRBV19 and TRBJ1-6; D may be TRBD1 (6 bases). The germline V gene has CDR1 LNHDA and CDR2 SQIVND (reference sequence). Between the trimmed V and J ends, which lost 4 bases and 7 bases, there was a span of 23 bases. This CDR3 has 18 residues. This CDR3 is CASSRFRPDRNSNSPLHF. CDR3 coding DNA: TGTGCCAGTAGTAGATTCCGGCCCGACAGGAATTCGAATTCACCCCTCCACTTT.

This chain links TRBV30 with TRBJ2-3; 14 nucleotides match TRBD2. The J segment lost 3 bases and the V segment lost 5 bases, leaving 1 base of the junction unmatched. The CDR3 runs to 14 residues. In germline, CDR1 is GTSNPN, CDR2 SVGIG (reference sequence). This chain's CDR3 is CAWGLAGGTDTQYF. The CDR3 DNA is TGTGCCTGGGGACTAGCGGGAGGAACAGATACGCAGTATTTT.

The chain employs TRBV25-1 and TRBJ1-2; D is perhaps TRBD1 (5 bases). Trimming removed 5 bases from V and 8 bases from J, with 12 bases in between. Germline V gene data show CDR1 as MGHDK and CDR2 as SYGVNS. This CDR3 is built from 12 residues. DNA of the CDR3: TGTGCCAGCAGTCGGCCGGAGGGGGGCTACACCTTC. This translates into CASSRPEGGYTF.

The V call is TRBV20-1, the J call TRBJ1-4, with D unclear. This CDR3 is 11 amino acids long. The germline CDR1 and CDR2 sequences are DFQATT and SNEGSKA (reference sequence). V lost 4 bases and J lost 8, with 8 bases in between. The CDR3: CSATPREKLFF. CDR3 nucleotides: TGCAGTGCTACCCCACGGGAAAAACTGTTTTTT.

This chain links TRBV5-4 with TRBJ2-1; 10 bases map to TRBD1. Germline values: CDR1 SGHNT, CDR2 YYREEE (reference sequence). V gave up 0 bases and J gave up 10 bases; unmatched junction bases: 10. This CDR3 has 16 residues. The CDR3 bases are TGTGCCAGCAGCTTGGGACAGGGGGCGGGATCCCGGGAGCAGTTCTTC. It translates to CASSLGQGAGSREQFF.

CDR3 bases: TGCGCCAGCAGCTGGACTAGCGGGAGGACCTACAATGAGCAGTTCTTC. This encodes CASSWTSGRTYNEQFF. The chain is built from TRBV5-1 and TRBJ2-1; the match to TRBD2 covers 14 bases. Trimming at V came to 3 bases and at J to 2 bases, leaving 1 base not matched to a gene. Germline CDR1 SGHRS, CDR2 YFSETQ. The CDR3 sequence is 16 residues long.

This clone was found once. The chain is built from TRBV6-2 or TRBV6-3 and TRBJ1-6, with D perhaps TRBD1 (5 bases). The germline gives CDR1 MNHEY, CDR2 SVGEGT. CDR3 size: 15 residues. V was shortened by 5 bases and J by 6 bases, with 14 bases between the two germline ends. The CDR3 loop reads CASSPGPGVNSPLHF. In DNA form, the CDR3 reads TGTGCCAGCAGTCCCGGACCGGGGGTTAATTCACCCCTCCACTTT.

The rearrangement joins TRBV7-9 to TRBJ2-7; 7 bases are shared with TRBD1. With V trimmed by 5 bases and J by 5 bases, 9 bases remained unmatched. In germline, CDR1 is SEHNR, CDR2 FQNEAQ (reference sequence). The CDR3 contains 14 residues. The CDR3 nucleotides are TGTGCCAGCAGCCAAGGACAGGTTTCCCACGAGCAGTACTTC. Encoded protein: CASSQGQVSHEQYF.

The V and J genes are TRBV9 and TRBJ1-1; D not resolved. This CDR3 region has 15 residues. Germline CDR1 is SGDLS and CDR2 is YYNGEE. Trimming took off 1 base at V and 1 base at J, with 11 bases between the two ends. The CDR3, as DNA: TGTGCCAGCAGCGTATCGTCAGGTAGGAACACTGAAGCTTTCTTT. Amino acid sequence: CASSVSSGRNTEAFF.

The chain combines TRBV21-1 with TRBJ2-7; the table's D call, TRBD1, has no DNA check behind it. TRBV21-1 is tagged as a pseudogene. There are 13 residues in the CDR3. The DNA of the CDR3 is TGTGCCAGCAGCAAAGTGGGGACATGCGAGCAGTACTTC. This sequence encodes CASSKVGTCEQYF.

V usage is TRBV3-1 (or the pseudogene TRBV3-2) and J usage is TRBJ1-6; 10 positions agree with TRBD1. The CDR3 runs to 15 residues. The V gene's germline CDR1 is LGHDT and CDR2 YNNKEL (reference sequence). J lost 9 bases, V lost 1 base, and 3 bases had no gene match. CDR3: CASSQAGTGVSPLHF. CDR3 coding DNA: TGTGCCAGCAGCCAAGCGGGGACAGGGGTTTCACCCCTCCACTTT.

This clone was observed once. The chain carries TRBV30 and TRBJ2-7; D remains unclear. The V end was cut by 7 bases, the J end by 4 bases, with 11 bases between. The CDR3 covers 11 residues. Germline assignment: CDR1 GTSNPN and CDR2 SVGIG (reference sequence). The CDR3 loop is CASKTSYEQYF. CDR3 nucleotide sequence: TGTGCCTCTAAGACTTCTTACGAGCAGTACTTC.